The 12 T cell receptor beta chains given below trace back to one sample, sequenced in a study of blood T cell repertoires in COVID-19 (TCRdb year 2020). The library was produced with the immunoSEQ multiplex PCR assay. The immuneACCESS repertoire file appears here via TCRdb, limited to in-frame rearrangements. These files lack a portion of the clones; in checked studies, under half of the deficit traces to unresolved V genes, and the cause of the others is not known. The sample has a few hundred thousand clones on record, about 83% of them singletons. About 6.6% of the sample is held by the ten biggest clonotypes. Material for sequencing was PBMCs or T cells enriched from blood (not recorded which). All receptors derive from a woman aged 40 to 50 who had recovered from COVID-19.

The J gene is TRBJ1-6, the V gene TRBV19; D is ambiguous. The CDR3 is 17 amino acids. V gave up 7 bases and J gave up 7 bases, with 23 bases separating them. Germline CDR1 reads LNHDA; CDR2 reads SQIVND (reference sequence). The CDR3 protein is CASTPTSARGYNSPLHF. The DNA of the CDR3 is TGTGCCAGTACCCCGACGTCTGCGCGGGGTTACAATTCACCCCTCCACTTT.

The CDR3 DNA follows: TGTGCCAGCAGCTTATCCCGACAGGGGGTACCCCTCCACTTT. It encodes CASSLSRQGVPLHF. The chain joins TRBV7-2 to TRBJ1-6; 9 positions agree with TRBD1. This CDR3 has 14 amino acids. The germline V gene has CDR1 SGHTA and CDR2 FQGNSA. The V gene end was trimmed by 2 bases and the J gene end by 12 bases; junction bases not matched to a gene: 5.

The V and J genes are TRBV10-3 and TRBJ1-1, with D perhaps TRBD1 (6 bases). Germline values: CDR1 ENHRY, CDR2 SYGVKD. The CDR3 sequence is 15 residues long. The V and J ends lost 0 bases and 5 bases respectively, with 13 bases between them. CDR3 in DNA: TGTGCCATCAGTGAGTCAGTCCGGGGGGCAACTGAAGCTTTCTTT. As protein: CAISESVRGATEAFF.

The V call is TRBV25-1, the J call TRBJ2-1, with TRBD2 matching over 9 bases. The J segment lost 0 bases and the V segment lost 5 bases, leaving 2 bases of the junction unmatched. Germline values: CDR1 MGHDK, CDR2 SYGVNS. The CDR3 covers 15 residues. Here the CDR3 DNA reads TGTGCCAGCAGTTCAGCGGGAGGCTCCTACAATGAGCAGTTCTTC. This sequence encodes CASSSAGGSYNEQFF.

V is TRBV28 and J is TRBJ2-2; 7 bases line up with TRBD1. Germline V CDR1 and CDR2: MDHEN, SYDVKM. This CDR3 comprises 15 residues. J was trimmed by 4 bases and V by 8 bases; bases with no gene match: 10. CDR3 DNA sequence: TGTGCCAGCTCCGTCGACAGGGTGGGCACCGGGGAGCTGTTTTTT. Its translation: CASSVDRVGTGELFF.

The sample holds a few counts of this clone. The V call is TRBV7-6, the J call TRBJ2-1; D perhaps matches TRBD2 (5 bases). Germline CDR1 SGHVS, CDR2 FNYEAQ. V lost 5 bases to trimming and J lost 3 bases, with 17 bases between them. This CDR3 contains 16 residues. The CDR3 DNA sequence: TGTGCCAGCAGCCCCACCCCGGGGAACTTCTACAATGAGCAGTTCTTC. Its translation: CASSPTPGNFYNEQFF.

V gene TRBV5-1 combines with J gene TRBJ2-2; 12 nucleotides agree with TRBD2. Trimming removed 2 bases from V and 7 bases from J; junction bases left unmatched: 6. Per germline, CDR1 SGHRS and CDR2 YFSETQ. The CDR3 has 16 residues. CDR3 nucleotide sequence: TGCGCCAGCAGCTTACTACTAGCGGGAGGAGGCGGGGAGCTGTTTTTT. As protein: CASSLLLAGGGGELFF.

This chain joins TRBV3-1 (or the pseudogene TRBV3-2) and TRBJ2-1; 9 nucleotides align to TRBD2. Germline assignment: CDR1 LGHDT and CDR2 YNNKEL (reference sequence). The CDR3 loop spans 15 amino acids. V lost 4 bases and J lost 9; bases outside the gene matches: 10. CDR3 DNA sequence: TGTGCCAGCAGCCTAACTTGGACTAGCGCGGTTGAGCAGTTCTTC. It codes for CASSLTWTSAVEQFF.

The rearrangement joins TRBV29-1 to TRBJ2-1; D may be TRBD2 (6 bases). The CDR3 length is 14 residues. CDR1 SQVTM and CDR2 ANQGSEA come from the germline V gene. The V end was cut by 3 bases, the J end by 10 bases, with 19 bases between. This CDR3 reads CSVDEWVTRGEQFF. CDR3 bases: TGCAGCGTTGATGAGTGGGTAACCCGGGGGGAGCAGTTCTTC.

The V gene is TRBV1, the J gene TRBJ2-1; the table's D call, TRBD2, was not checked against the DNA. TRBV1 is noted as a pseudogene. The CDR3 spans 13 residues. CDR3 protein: CTSGTNSYNEQFF. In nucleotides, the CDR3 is TGCACCAGCGGGACTAACTCCTACAATGAGCAGTTCTTC.

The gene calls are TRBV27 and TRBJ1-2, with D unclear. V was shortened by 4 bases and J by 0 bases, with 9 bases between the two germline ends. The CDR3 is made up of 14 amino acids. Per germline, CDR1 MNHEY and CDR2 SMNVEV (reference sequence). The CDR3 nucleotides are TGTGCCAGCAGTTCAAAGGGAGCTAACTATGGCTACACCTTC. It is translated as CASSSKGANYGYTF.

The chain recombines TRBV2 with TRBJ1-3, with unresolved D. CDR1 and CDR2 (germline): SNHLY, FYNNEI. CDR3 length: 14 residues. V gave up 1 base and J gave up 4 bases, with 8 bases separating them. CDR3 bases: TGTGCCAGCAGTGAAGATAACAGCGGAAACACCATATATTTT. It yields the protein CASSEDNSGNTIYF.